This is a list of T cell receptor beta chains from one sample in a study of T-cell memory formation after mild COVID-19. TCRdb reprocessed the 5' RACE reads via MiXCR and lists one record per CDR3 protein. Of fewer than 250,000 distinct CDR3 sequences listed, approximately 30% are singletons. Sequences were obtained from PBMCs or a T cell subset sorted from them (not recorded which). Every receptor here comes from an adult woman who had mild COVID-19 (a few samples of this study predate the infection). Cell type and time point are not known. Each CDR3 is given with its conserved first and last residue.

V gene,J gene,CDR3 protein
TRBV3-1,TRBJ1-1,CASSTQRVGTEAFF
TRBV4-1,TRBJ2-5,CASSQASWETQYF
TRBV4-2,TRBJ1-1,CASSQHRTGNTEAFF
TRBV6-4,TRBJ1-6,CASSDSGNSPLHF
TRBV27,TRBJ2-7,CASSLSDRDLYEQYF
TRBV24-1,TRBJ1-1,CATSDTGTGNTEAFF
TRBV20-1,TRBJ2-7,CSAIFRGGSSYEQYF
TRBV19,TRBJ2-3,CASSHSSRGVRGRSTDTQYF
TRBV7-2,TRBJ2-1,CASSLGTNVFSEQFF
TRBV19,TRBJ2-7,CASSIQHSYEQYF
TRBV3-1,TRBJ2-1,CASSRTINEQFF
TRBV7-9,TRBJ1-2,CASSLQGGSYGYTF
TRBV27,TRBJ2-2,CASSRTPRPRQNTGELFF
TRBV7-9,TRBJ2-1,CASSPGVGYNEQFF
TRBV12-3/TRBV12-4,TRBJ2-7,CASSFHGLRSYEQYF
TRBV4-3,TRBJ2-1,CASSSGLAGVYEQFF
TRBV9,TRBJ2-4,CASSVEGGHVYGKNIQYF
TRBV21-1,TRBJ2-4,CASSKSGVGLAGIRAKNIQYF
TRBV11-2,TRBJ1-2,CASSIQGAGGYTF
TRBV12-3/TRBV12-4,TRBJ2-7,CASSLASGSHEQYF
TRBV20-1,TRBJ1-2,CSARGLTSSQGYTF
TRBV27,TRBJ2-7,CASRSGVFLGEQYF
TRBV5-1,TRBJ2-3,CASSTDYPYDTQYF
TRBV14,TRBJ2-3,CASSQESPTDTQYF
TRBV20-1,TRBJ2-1,CSARPRSGSGTPNEQFF
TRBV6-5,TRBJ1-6,CASSTTGTAGNSPLHF
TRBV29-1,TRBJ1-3,CSVVTGNTIYF